The sequence of this T cell receptor beta chain was determined in a study of shared clonotypes between healthy human individuals. Regarding the study as a whole: In having few donors, the study represented limited genetic and exposure-history diversity. Naive subsets tended to show greater estimated richness than memory subsets. Rarefaction curves obtained for sorted subsets showed sequencing incomplete despite large depth.

Of note for this clone: What it recognizes is unknown. Other DNA sequences within the sample encode an identical CDR3.

The length of the CDR3 is 15 residues. The V and J ends lost 2 bases and 2 bases respectively, with 10 bases between them. CDR1 is SGHRS, CDR2 YFSETQ, per germline. Deep level was the assay's run setting. Here immunoSEQ multiplex PCR was the method, and the copy in TCRdb shows in-frame clones only, minus some. The profile shows 2,100,000 or so clones, under 97% of them singletons. The sample comprised naive CD4+ T cells sorted from blood. The subset was: CD45RA+ positively selected. The chain recombines TRBV5-1 with TRBJ2-2; either TRBD1 or TRBD2 may fit D (5 bases each). The origin of this receptor is a man between 18 and 35 years old in good health. The CDR3, as DNA: TGCGCCAGCAGCTTAGTGGGGACCAACACCGGGGAGCTGTTTTTT. Residues: CASSLVGTNTGELFF.